These 26 T cell receptor beta chains came from one sample sequenced in a study of CD8 T cells in Susac syndrome. RNA amounts of about 0.45 to 1 ug underwent reverse transcription with random hexamers. TCRdb reprocessed the immunoSEQ multiplex PCR reads with MiXCR, giving one entry per CDR3 protein. This repertoire shows 100,000 to 150,000 distinct CDR3 sequences, about 93% found once; its top ten account for around 0.2%. Sample: CD8+ T cells from PBMCs. These receptors were collected from a human donor with Susac syndrome.

CDR3 loop: CASSILDRPRNEQFF. CDR3 nucleotides: TGTGCCAGTAGTATACTGGACAGACCACGGAATGAGCAGTTCTTC. This chain links TRBV19 with TRBJ2-1, with D maybe TRBD1 (6 bases). CDR1 and CDR2 from the germline V gene are LNHDA and SQIVND (reference sequence). V was shortened by 2 bases and J by 7 bases, with 15 bases between the two germline ends. The CDR3 totals 15 residues.

The CDR3 reads CASSIFQRSSYNEQFF. CDR3 coding DNA: TGTGCCAGTAGTATATTTCAGCGCAGCTCCTACAATGAGCAGTTCTTC. The V and J genes are TRBV19 and TRBJ2-1; no firm D call. Germline values: CDR1 LNHDA, CDR2 SQIVND (reference sequence). V lost 2 bases, J lost 0 bases, and 11 bases lay in between. CDR3 size: 16 residues.

The chain couples TRBV7-2 to TRBJ1-5; 8 positions match TRBD1. This CDR3 has 17 residues. V shed 4 bases and J 0 bases; nucleotides not matched to a gene: 8. Germline V gene sequence: CDR1 SGHTA, CDR2 FQGNSA. In DNA, the CDR3 is TGTGCCAGCAGCTCCAGACAGGGGACGTATAGCAATCAGCCCCAGCATTTT. Amino acid sequence: CASSSRQGTYSNQPQHF.

V and J are TRBV30 and TRBJ1-2; D remains ambiguous. Germline-derived CDR1 and CDR2 are GTSNPN and SVGIG (reference sequence). The CDR3 sequence is 13 residues long. V gave up 0 bases and J gave up 4 bases, with 9 bases separating them. Here the CDR3 reads CAWSVPGLYGYTF. The CDR3 DNA reads as TGTGCCTGGAGTGTGCCCGGCCTCTATGGCTACACCTTC.

V and J are TRBV24-1 and TRBJ2-1; 8 positions agree with TRBD2. Germline CDR1 and CDR2: KGHDR and SFDVKD. The CDR3 runs 15 residues. The V and J ends lost 3 bases and 9 bases, in that order; junction bases with no gene match: 9. The CDR3 region has the DNA TGTGCCACCAGTGATCAAGGGACTAGGATCAGTGAGCAGTTCTTC. Translating gives CATSDQGTRISEQFF.

This clonotype was seen a few times. The genes are TRBV7-9 and TRBJ1-1; D is ambiguous. CDR1 is SEHNR and CDR2 is FQNEAQ in the germline V gene (reference sequence). V was pared by 4 bases and J by 5 bases, with 8 bases between. This CDR3 spans 12 amino acids. CDR3 in amino acids: CASSSLRTEAFF. CDR3 DNA: TGTGCCAGCAGCTCACTTCGGACTGAAGCTTTCTTT. Full variable domain (remainder filled in from reference TRBV7-9 and TRBJ1-1): DTGVSQNPRHKITKRGQNVTFRCDPISEHNRLYWYRQTLGQGPEFLTYFQNEAQLEKSRLLSDRFSAERPKGSFSTLEIQRTEQGDSAMYLCASSSLRTEAFFGQGTRLTVV.

The chain combines TRBV20-1 with TRBJ2-7; 7 bases agree with TRBD2. This CDR3 is 14 amino acids long. Germline CDR1 DFQATT, CDR2 SNEGSKA (reference sequence). After removal of 0 bases from V and 5 bases from J, the junction contained 7 bases not matched to a gene. The CDR3 is CSARDLGGGDEQYF. CDR3 sequence (DNA): TGCAGTGCTAGAGATCTCGGGGGAGGGGACGAGCAGTACTTC.

The rearrangement links TRBV5-1 to TRBJ1-2; no clear D gene. Germline loops: CDR1 SGHRS, CDR2 YFSETQ. The length of the CDR3 is 13 residues. The V gene lost 2 bases and the J gene lost 4 bases, with 9 bases spanning the gap. Written as DNA, the CDR3 is TGCGCCAGCAGCTTAGAAACGGGCTATGGCTACACCTTC. Translated: CASSLETGYGYTF.

J is TRBJ2-5 and V is TRBV9; 9 bases line up with TRBD1. The CDR3 extends over 18 amino acids. V dropped 3 bases and J dropped 0; count of bases not matched to a gene: 12. Germline CDR1 reads SGDLS; CDR2 reads YYNGEE. CDR3 bases: TGTGCCAGCAGCGGGATGGACAGGGGCGACCCAAACCAAGAGACCCAGTACTTC. Translation gives CASSGMDRGDPNQETQYF.

This rearrangement joins TRBV4-1 to TRBJ1-6; D possibly corresponds to TRBD1 (5 bases). CDR3 length: 16 residues. The germline V and J ends were trimmed by 0 bases and 7 bases, with 13 bases remaining between them. Germline lookup yields CDR1 MGHRA and CDR2 YSYEKL. CDR3 region: CASSQELGATNSPLHF. For the CDR3, the DNA is TGCGCCAGCAGCCAAGAATTAGGGGCTACGAATTCACCCCTCCACTTT.

The rearrangement joins TRBV6-4 to TRBJ1-5, with 7 nucleotides matching TRBD1. Trimming at V came to 5 bases and at J to 3 bases, leaving 7 bases not matched to a gene. Germline values: CDR1 MRHNA, CDR2 SNTAGT. The CDR3 spans 15 residues. DNA of the CDR3: TGTGCCAGCAGTCCCGGGACAGCAGACAATCAGCCCCAGCATTTT. Its translation: CASSPGTADNQPQHF.

The sample holds one count of this clonotype. V usage is TRBV15 and J usage is TRBJ2-1; TRBD2 matches at 8 bases. Per germline, CDR1 LNHNV and CDR2 YYDKDF (reference sequence). V gave up 5 bases and J gave up 7 bases; unmatched junction bases: 10. The CDR3 has 15 amino acids. CDR3 sequence: CATSEASGLRNEQFF. The CDR3 bases are TGTGCCACCAGCGAAGCTAGCGGGTTGAGGAATGAGCAGTTCTTC.

This chain joins TRBV4-2 and TRBJ2-7; maybe TRBD2 (6 bases). Per germline, CDR1 LGHNA and CDR2 YNFKEQ. The CDR3 is 17 residues long. V shed 0 bases and J shed 5 bases, with 20 bases lying between them. The DNA of the CDR3 is TGTGCCAGCAGCCAAGATGGCCCCACGGGGGAGAACAACGAGCAGTACTTC. It yields the protein CASSQDGPTGENNEQYF.

The chain recombines TRBV18 with TRBJ1-1; 8 bases are shared with TRBD1. The V segment lost 5 bases and the J segment 4 bases; nucleotides outside the gene matches: 6. The CDR3 is 14 residues long. Germline V gene lookup returns CDR1 KGHSH and CDR2 LQKENI. The CDR3 sequence: CASSSGQGTTEAFF. CDR3 DNA: TGTGCCAGCTCATCCGGACAGGGTACCACTGAAGCTTTCTTT.

J is TRBJ1-1 and V is TRBV9; possibly TRBD1 for D (6 bases). Trimming removed 0 bases at V and 3 bases at J, with 12 bases between. The CDR3 length is 15 residues. CDR1 SGDLS and CDR2 YYNGEE come from the germline V gene. CDR3 nucleotide sequence: TGTGCCAGCAGCGTAGGAACAGGGTCGGACACTGAAGCTTTCTTT. This translates into CASSVGTGSDTEAFF. Variable domain in full (rest from reference TRBV9 and TRBJ1-1): DSGVTQTPKHLITATGQRVTLRCSPRSGDLSVYWYQQSLDQGLQFLIQYYNGEERAKGNILERFSAQQFPDLHSELNLSSLELGDSALYFCASSVGTGSDTEAFFGQGTRLTVV.

The CDR3: CSARLASQETQYF. In nucleotides, the CDR3 is TGCAGTGCTAGGTTGGCTAGCCAAGAGACCCAGTACTTC. The chain employs TRBV20-1 and TRBJ2-5, with D unclear. The CDR3 has 13 residues. Trimming removed 3 bases from V and 1 base from J, with 9 bases in between. Germline assignment: CDR1 DFQATT and CDR2 SNEGSKA (reference sequence).

This chain joins TRBV6-2 or TRBV6-3 and TRBJ2-7, with 11 bases aligning to TRBD2. After removal of 6 bases from V and 3 bases from J, the junction contained 10 bases not matched to a gene. Per the germline V gene, CDR1 is MNHEY and CDR2 is SVGEGT. The CDR3 totals 16 residues. The CDR3 sequence: CASRPTLAGGLYEQYF. The CDR3 DNA reads TGTGCCAGCAGACCTACTTTAGCGGGAGGGCTCTACGAGCAGTACTTC.

The rearrangement joins TRBV27 to TRBJ2-4; D possibly corresponds to TRBD1 (5 bases). Looked up from germline, CDR1 is MNHEY and CDR2 is SMNVEV (reference sequence). V gave up 2 bases and J gave up 0 bases, with 5 bases separating them. This CDR3 is 14 amino acids long. CDR3 in amino acids: CASSLRGAKNIQYF. DNA of the CDR3: TGTGCCAGCAGTTTAAGGGGAGCCAAAAACATTCAGTACTTC.

The chain has TRBV7-2 and TRBJ2-1, with D possibly being TRBD1 (6 bases). V was pared by 3 bases and J by 3 bases, with 12 bases between. Germline V gives CDR1 SGHTA, CDR2 FQGNSA. The length of the CDR3 is 15 residues. The CDR3 DNA follows: TGTGCCAGCAGCTTGCGGCAGGGGATCTACAATGAGCAGTTCTTC. Its protein is CASSLRQGIYNEQFF.

Comment on this clonotype: A read error may account for a junction end that differs from germline. The chain recombines TRBV9 with TRBJ1-2, with a weak D call TRBD1 (6 bases). This CDR3 contains 14 residues. Germline CDR1 reads SGDLS; CDR2 reads YYNGEE. DNA for the CDR3: TGTGCCAGCAGCGTAGGCGTCGGGGGGGGACAAGGTACTTTC. Translated: CASSVGVGGGQGTF.

This sequence joins TRBV6-6 and TRBJ1-1, with D possibly TRBD1 on 5 matching bases. The ends were cut back, 5 bases at V and 4 bases at J, with 14 bases in the middle. The germline gives CDR1 MNHNY, CDR2 SVGAGI (reference sequence). The CDR3 is 14 amino acids. The CDR3 here is CASSAEIGGTEAFF. Written as DNA, the CDR3 is TGTGCCAGCAGTGCAGAAATTGGGGGCACTGAAGCTTTCTTT.

This sequence joins TRBV12-3 or TRBV12-4 and TRBJ2-7, with D perhaps TRBD1 (6 bases). The CDR3 covers 15 residues. Deletions cut 6 bases from V and 2 bases from J, with 17 bases between. The chain's CDR3 is CASSFSGTQTYEQYF. CDR3 DNA: TGTGCCAGCAGCTTCAGTGGGACACAGACCTACGAGCAGTACTTC.

The chain joins TRBV20-1 to TRBJ1-1, with 7 bases lining up with TRBD1. Germline V gene data show CDR1 as DFQATT and CDR2 as SNEGSKA (reference sequence). V lost 6 bases and J lost 5; bases outside the gene matches: 12. The CDR3 has 14 amino acids. CDR3: CSARTGSEGTEAFF. DNA of the CDR3: TGCAGTGCCAGGACAGGCTCGGAGGGGACTGAAGCTTTCTTT.

The chain recombines TRBV7-6 with TRBJ2-1; possibly TRBD1 or TRBD2 for D (6 bases each). Germline V CDR1 and CDR2: SGHVS, FNYEAQ. Trimming cost V 5 bases and J 5 bases, with 13 bases left between them. This CDR3 spans 14 amino acids. The CDR3 coding sequence is TGTGCCAGCAGCCCGGGGGACATCAACAATGAGCAGTTCTTC. It encodes CASSPGDINNEQFF.

This chain links TRBV7-9 with TRBJ1-5; D unclear. Germline V gives CDR1 SEHNR, CDR2 FQNEAQ (reference sequence). The ends were cut back, 3 bases at V and 5 bases at J, with 8 bases in the middle. The CDR3 loop spans 13 amino acids. CDR3 DNA: TGTGCCAGCAGCTTGGGGAACGATCAGCCCCAGCATTTT. Amino acids: CASSLGNDQPQHF.

This chain joins TRBV4-3 and TRBJ2-7, with TRBD1 matching over 11 bases. The CDR3 is made up of 16 amino acids. After removal of 1 base from V and 4 bases from J, the junction contained 6 bases not matched to a gene. CDR1 is LGHNA, CDR2 YSLEER, per germline. The DNA of the CDR3 is TGCGCCAGCAGCCAAGTTGATGGGACAGGGGGTTACGAGCAGTACTTC. It specifies CASSQVDGTGGYEQYF.